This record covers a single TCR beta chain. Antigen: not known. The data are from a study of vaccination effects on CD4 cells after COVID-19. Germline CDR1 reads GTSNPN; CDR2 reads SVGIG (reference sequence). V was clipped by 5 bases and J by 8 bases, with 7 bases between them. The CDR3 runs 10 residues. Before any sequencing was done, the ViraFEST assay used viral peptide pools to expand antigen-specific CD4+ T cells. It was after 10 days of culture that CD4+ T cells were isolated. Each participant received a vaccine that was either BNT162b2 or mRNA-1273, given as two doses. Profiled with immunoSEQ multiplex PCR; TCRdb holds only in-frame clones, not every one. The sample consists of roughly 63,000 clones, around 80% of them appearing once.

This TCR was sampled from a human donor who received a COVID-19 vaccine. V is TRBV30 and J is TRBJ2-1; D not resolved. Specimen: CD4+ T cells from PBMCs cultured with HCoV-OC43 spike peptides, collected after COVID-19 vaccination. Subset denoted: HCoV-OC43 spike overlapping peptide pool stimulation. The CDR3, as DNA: TGTGCCTGGGGTACTCATGAGCAGTTCTTC. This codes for CAWGTHEQFF.